This passage covers 16 T cell receptor beta chains from one sample sequenced in a study of CD4+ T cells in melanoma. Assay used: immunoSEQ multiplex PCR; TCRdb lists only in-frame clones, some missing. The table includes about 11,000 clones, roughly 69% detected once. Specimen: cells from a culture (not recorded whether cultured in vitro). Every receptor here comes from a human donor with melanoma.

This clone was seen only a few times. In nucleotides, the CDR3 is TGTGCCAGTAGTATACCGGGACCGCCGGGCGAGCAGTACTTC. Amino acids: CASSIPGPPGEQYF. The chain combines TRBV19 with TRBJ2-7; D could derive from TRBD1 or TRBD2 (5 bases each). CDR1 and CDR2 (germline): LNHDA, SQIVND (reference sequence). The CDR3 is 14 amino acids. V lost 2 bases, J lost 6 bases, and 14 bases lay in between.

This clone was detected only a few times. V and J are TRBV6-5 and TRBJ1-1, with 7 bases matching TRBD1. Per germline, CDR1 MNHEY and CDR2 SVGAGI. V shed 5 bases, J shed 4 bases, and the junction held 4 bases outside the gene matches. The CDR3 spans 13 residues. The CDR3 DNA reads as TGTGCCAGCAGTCAGAGACAGGGCACTGAAGCTTTCTTT. Its protein product is CASSQRQGTEAFF.

The V gene is TRBV4-1, the J gene TRBJ2-2; no firm D call. The CDR3 is 12 residues long. The germline CDR1 and CDR2 sequences are MGHRA and YSYEKL. The V end lost 1 base, the J end lost 7 bases, and 4 bases lay between the germline ends. The CDR3 reads CASSQVGGELFF. The CDR3 nucleotides are TGCGCCAGCAGCCAAGTTGGCGGGGAGCTGTTTTTT.

The chain employs TRBV11-2 and TRBJ1-2, with D perhaps TRBD1 (6 bases). The CDR3 is made up of 15 amino acids. Germline V lookup: CDR1 SGHAT, CDR2 FQNNGV. V was cut by 1 base and J by 6 bases, with 15 bases left in between. In DNA form, the CDR3 reads TGTGCCAGCAGCTTAGGTTACAGGGTAGGGCATGGCTACACCTTC. Translating gives CASSLGYRVGHGYTF.

This clone was found once. The genes are TRBV6-1 and TRBJ2-5, with 9 bases aligning to TRBD2. V lost 2 bases to trimming and J lost 4 bases; unmatched junction nucleotides: 11. The germline V gene has CDR1 MNHNS and CDR2 SASEGT. The CDR3 contains 17 residues. CDR3 residues: CASSERSGRGGTETQYF. In DNA form, the CDR3 reads TGTGCCAGCAGTGAAAGGTCCGGGCGGGGGGGCACAGAGACCCAGTACTTC.

V usage is TRBV18 and J usage is TRBJ1-6; TRBD1 might be the D (5 bases). From germline, CDR1 is KGHSH and CDR2 LQKENI. The ends were cut back, 1 base at V and 10 bases at J, with 17 bases in the middle. The CDR3 is 16 residues long. CDR3 bases: TGTGCCAGCTCACCACGCCAGGGCAAGGTTTGGTCACCCCTCCACTTT. It specifies CASSPRQGKVWSPLHF.

This sequence joins TRBV5-1 and TRBJ2-5; no firm D call. The V gene lost 4 bases and the J gene lost 0 bases, with 4 bases spanning the gap. The CDR3 has 12 residues. Germline CDR1 reads SGHRS; CDR2 reads YFSETQ. In DNA, the CDR3 is TGCGCCAGCAGCCTGTACCAAGAGACCCAGTACTTC. Residues: CASSLYQETQYF.

The chain carries TRBV7-9 and TRBJ1-4; 8 bases match TRBD1. Looked up from germline, CDR1 is SEHNR and CDR2 is FQNEAQ (reference sequence). CDR3 length equals 14 residues. V shed 4 bases, J shed 5 bases, and the junction held 3 bases outside the gene matches. The CDR3 DNA sequence: TGTGCCAGCAGCTACGGGACAGGCAATGAAAAACTGTTTTTT. Protein: CASSYGTGNEKLFF.

The chain employs TRBV5-1 and TRBJ2-3; no firm D call. There are 14 residues in the CDR3. The ends were cut back, 4 bases at V and 2 bases at J, with 11 bases in the middle. Germline V lookup: CDR1 SGHRS, CDR2 YFSETQ. CDR3 coding DNA: TGCGCCAGCAGCATCGACACGTCCACAGATACGCAGTATTTT. This gives the protein CASSIDTSTDTQYF.

The chain joins TRBV19 to TRBJ2-5; possible D gene TRBD2, 6 bases. The CDR3 length is 13 residues. Germline V CDR1 and CDR2: LNHDA, SQIVND (reference sequence). The germline V and J ends were trimmed by 3 bases and 5 bases, with 10 bases remaining between them. CDR3 sequence (DNA): TGTGCCAGTAGTATCCGTCGGGGGGAGACCCAGTACTTC. It translates to CASSIRRGETQYF.

This clone was seen only once. The rearrangement links TRBV6-5 to TRBJ2-5; D gene unclear. Germline V gene data show CDR1 as MNHEY and CDR2 as SVGAGI. Trimming pared 0 bases from V and 2 bases from J, leaving 7 bases between. The CDR3 loop spans 14 amino acids. The chain's CDR3 is CASSYSTIQETQYF. The CDR3 DNA is TGTGCCAGCAGTTACTCGACGATTCAAGAGACCCAGTACTTC.

V gene TRBV6-5 combines with J gene TRBJ1-4, with a tentative D call TRBD1 (6 bases). V gave up 6 bases and J gave up 5 bases, with 10 bases separating them. Germline V gives CDR1 MNHEY, CDR2 SVGAGI. The CDR3 extends over 13 amino acids. CDR3 coding DNA: TGTGCCAGCAGACAGGGTCCCAATGAAAAACTGTTTTTT. Amino acids: CASRQGPNEKLFF.

The chain couples TRBV11-1 to TRBJ2-1, with D perhaps TRBD2 (6 bases). V was trimmed by 3 bases and J by 13 bases, leaving 19 bases between them. CDR1 SGHAT and CDR2 FQDESV come from the germline V gene (reference sequence). The CDR3 has 14 residues. The CDR3 region has the DNA TGTGCCAGCAGCTTGACTAGTAGCTTAGATCTTCAGTTCTTC. This gives the protein CASSLTSSLDLQFF.

The V and J genes are TRBV18 and TRBJ2-5; D not resolved. V lost 3 bases to trimming and J lost 7 bases, with 18 bases between them. CDR1 KGHSH and CDR2 LQKENI come from the germline V gene. The CDR3 is 15 residues long. Here the CDR3 DNA reads TGTGCCAGCTCACCCCAGCACAGCGATCTGGGGACCCAGTACTTC. It codes for CASSPQHSDLGTQYF.

This clone was detected once. V usage is TRBV9 and J usage is TRBJ1-3, with a tentative D call TRBD1 (5 bases). V lost 4 bases to trimming and J lost 2 bases, with 19 bases between them. The CDR3 is 17 residues long. CDR1 is SGDLS and CDR2 is YYNGEE in the germline V gene. CDR3 region: CASSPHGGLGAGNTIYF. In DNA, the CDR3 is TGTGCCAGCAGCCCTCATGGAGGGTTGGGGGCTGGAAACACCATATATTTT.

This clone was detected only once. The V gene is TRBV11-2, the J gene TRBJ2-3; D ambiguous. Germline CDR1 and CDR2: SGHAT and FQNNGV. There are 11 residues in the CDR3. Between the trimmed V and J ends, which lost 2 bases and 6 bases, there was a span of 3 bases. In DNA, the CDR3 is TGTGCCAGCAGCTTACGGGATACGCAGTATTTT. Its translation: CASSLRDTQYF.